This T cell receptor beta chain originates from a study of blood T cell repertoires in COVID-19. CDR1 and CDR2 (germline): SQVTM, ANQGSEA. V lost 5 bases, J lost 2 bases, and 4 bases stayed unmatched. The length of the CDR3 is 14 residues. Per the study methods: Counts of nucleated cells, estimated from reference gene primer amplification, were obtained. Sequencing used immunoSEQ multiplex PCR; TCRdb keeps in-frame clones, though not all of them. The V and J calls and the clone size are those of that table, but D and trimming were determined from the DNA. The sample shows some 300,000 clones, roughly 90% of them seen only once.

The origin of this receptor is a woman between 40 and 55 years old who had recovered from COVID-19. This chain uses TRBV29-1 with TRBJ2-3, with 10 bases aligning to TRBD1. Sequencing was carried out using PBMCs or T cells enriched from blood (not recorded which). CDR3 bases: TGCAGCGTTCCAGACAGGGGGCACACAGATACGCAGTATTTT. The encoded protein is CSVPDRGHTDTQYF.